These 23 T cell receptor beta chains came from one sample sequenced in a study of T cells in Graves' hyperthyroidism and ophthalmopathy. Amplification of TCR beta CDR3 regions used RNA as the template. HTBI primers drove first-round RT-PCR of the TCR CDR3. TCRdb independently ran MiXCR on the multiplex PCR reads; one entry per CDR3 protein. Altogether hundreds of thousands of distinct CDR3 sequences are present, roughly 14% being singletons, with the ten largest covering about 13%. The material sequenced was blood. The receptors come from a man between 18 and 29 years old with Graves' ophthalmopathy.

V gene TRBV11-2 combines with J gene TRBJ2-3, with 9 nucleotides matching TRBD2. CDR3 length: 14 residues. In germline, CDR1 is SGHAT, CDR2 FQNNGV. Trimming took 6 bases from V and 2 from J; bases not matched to a gene: 3. Written as DNA, the CDR3 is TGTGCCAGCAGAGCGGGGGGCGCCACAGATACGCAGTATTTT. Protein product: CASRAGGATDTQYF.

The chain recombines TRBV20-1 with TRBJ2-3; TRBD2 matches 15 bases. The V gene's germline CDR1 is DFQATT and CDR2 SNEGSKA (reference sequence). This CDR3 contains 16 residues. V was pared by 5 bases and J by 4 bases, with 7 bases of the junction left unmatched. Here the CDR3 DNA reads TGCAGTGCTGGGTCGGGACTAGCGGGAGGCGCAGATACGCAGTATTTT. It yields the protein CSAGSGLAGGADTQYF.

A word on this clonotype: A junction boundary mismatches the germline segment, possibly from a read error. CDR3 nucleotide sequence: TGTGCCAGCAGGGAAGGGGGCAGGGAGGCAGATACGCAGTATTTT. It codes for CASREGGREADTQYF. The rearrangement joins TRBV6-1 to TRBJ2-3; TRBD1 might be the D (7 bases). This CDR3 is 15 amino acids long. Germline values: CDR1 MNHNS, CDR2 SASEGT.

This clonotype was seen only a few times. The J gene is TRBJ2-5, the V gene TRBV11-3; D perhaps matches TRBD1 (6 bases). The germline V and J ends were trimmed by 4 bases and 1 base, with 10 bases remaining between them. CDR3 length equals 14 residues. Germline V gene data show CDR1 as SGHNT and CDR2 as YENEEA. The CDR3, as DNA: TGTGCCAGCAGCTCCCCAGGGGCCCAAGAGACCCAGTACTTC. Its translation is CASSSPGAQETQYF. Full variable domain (missing parts from reference TRBV11-3 and TRBJ2-5): EAGVVQSPRYKIIEKKQPVAFWCNPISGHNTLYWYLQNLGQGPELLIRYENEEAVDDSQLPKDRFSAERLKGVDSTLKIQPAELGDSAVYLCASSSPGAQETQYFGPGTRLLVL.

This clonotype has a count of ten or more. The V call is TRBV20-1, the J call TRBJ2-5, with 15 bases fitting TRBD2. J gave up 5 bases and V 6 bases, and 7 bases lay outside the gene matches. The CDR3 is 15 residues long. Germline CDR1 and CDR2: DFQATT and SNEGSKA (reference sequence). The DNA for the CDR3 is TGCAGTGCAGGGGGACTAGCGGGGGGAGATGAGACCCAGTACTTC. Its protein product is CSAGGLAGGDETQYF.

About this clonotype itself: The junction departs from germline at one end; a sequencing error may be responsible. The CDR3 nucleotides are TGTGCCAGCAGCTTAGCGGCCTACGATGAGCAGTTCTTC. This codes for CASSLAAYDEQFF. The chain combines TRBV7-3 with TRBJ2-1, with unresolved D. Germline CDR1 and CDR2: SGHTA and FQGTGA. This CDR3 has 13 amino acids.

The chain links TRBV5-1 to TRBJ2-1; 11 nucleotides line up with TRBD2. Germline V lookup: CDR1 SGHRS, CDR2 YFSETQ. The length of the CDR3 is 16 residues. V was pared by 2 bases and J by 4 bases, with 5 bases of the junction left unmatched. The CDR3 here is CASSLLAGELYNEQFF. CDR3 DNA sequence: TGCGCCAGCAGCTTACTAGCGGGGGAGCTATACAATGAGCAGTTCTTC. Together with reference TRBV5-1 and TRBJ2-1, the CDR3 gives the full variable domain: KAGVTQTPRYLIKTRGQQVTLSCSPISGHRSVSWYQQTPGQGLQFLFEYFSETQRNKGNFPGRFSGRQFSNSRSEMNVSTLELGDSALYLCASSLLAGELYNEQFFGPGTRLTVL.

The table lists this clonotype with many counts. The chain joins TRBV7-2 to TRBJ2-7; 12 positions match TRBD2. Germline V CDR1 and CDR2: SGHTA, FQGNSA. The CDR3 spans 16 residues. The J segment lost 2 bases and the V segment lost 5 bases, leaving 7 bases of the junction unmatched. CDR3 in DNA: TGTGCCAGCAGCACGACTAGCGGGGGAGGGCCCTACGAGCAGTACTTC. Translating gives CASSTTSGGGPYEQYF.

This clonotype was counted ten times or more. J is TRBJ2-2 and V is TRBV6-1; 11 bases map to TRBD2. The CDR3 loop spans 18 amino acids. Per germline, CDR1 MNHNS and CDR2 SASEGT. J gave up 1 base and V 6 bases, and 10 bases lay outside the gene matches. This CDR3 reads CASSRGITSGRNTGELFF. The CDR3 DNA reads TGTGCCAGCAGCCGAGGAATCACTAGCGGGAGGAACACCGGGGAGCTGTTTTTT.

The genes are TRBV15 and TRBJ2-3, with TRBD1 matching 8 bases. The CDR3 has 17 amino acids. Losses at the gene ends were 3 bases for V and 0 bases for J; bases not matched to a gene: 8. CDR1 and CDR2 from the germline V gene are LNHNV and YYDKDF (reference sequence). CDR3 coding DNA: TGTGCCACCAGCAGCTTACAGGGGGTGGGCAGCACAGATACGCAGTATTTT. The encoded protein is CATSSLQGVGSTDTQYF.

This clonotype occurred many times. The chain recombines TRBV27 with TRBJ2-5; D may be TRBD2 (6 bases). Germline CDR1 reads MNHEY; CDR2 reads SMNVEV (reference sequence). Trimming removed 3 bases from V and 5 bases from J, with 13 bases in between. This CDR3 has 14 residues. For the CDR3, the DNA is TGTGCCAGCAGTTTCATCGGGGGTGGGGAGACCCAGTACTTC. This codes for CASSFIGGGETQYF.

This chain connects TRBV29-1 to TRBJ1-1, with TRBD1 identical over 10 bases. CDR3 length equals 12 residues. V lost 8 bases to trimming and J lost 4 bases; unmatched junction nucleotides: 4. The germline gives CDR1 SQVTM, CDR2 ANQGSEA. CDR3 in DNA: TGCAGCTTGGGACAGGGGATCACTGAAGCTTTCTTT. Amino acid sequence: CSLGQGITEAFF.

In its sample, this clonotype was seen many times. For the CDR3, the DNA is TGTGCCTGGAGTAGGCTCTCTGGAGAGACCCAGTACTTC. It encodes CAWSRLSGETQYF. The chain is built from TRBV30 and TRBJ2-5; D unclear. The CDR3 runs 13 residues. Germline values: CDR1 GTSNPN, CDR2 SVGIG (reference sequence). The V end lost 2 bases, the J end lost 4 bases, and 11 bases lay between the germline ends. Filled out from reference TRBV30 and TRBJ2-5, the complete variable domain reads SQTIHQWPATLVQPVGSPLSLECTVEGTSNPNLYWYRQAAGRGLQLLFYSVGIGQISSEVPQNLSASRPQDRQFILSSKKLLLSDSGFYLCAWSRLSGETQYFGPGTRLLVL.

V usage is TRBV7-9 and J usage is TRBJ2-7; the match to TRBD2 covers 11 bases. The junction had 2 bases not matched to a gene; V was cut back by 1 base and J by 0 bases. Germline V gene sequence: CDR1 SEHNR, CDR2 FQNEAQ (reference sequence). This CDR3 has 16 residues. CDR3 bases: TGTGCCAGCAGCTTAGTAGCGGGGGGGCCCTCCTACGAGCAGTACTTC. Protein product: CASSLVAGGPSYEQYF.

Only a few counts were recorded for this clonotype. This chain uses TRBV19 with TRBJ1-2; 7 nucleotides agree with TRBD1. The CDR3 loop spans 15 amino acids. V trimming: 3 bases; J trimming: 5 bases; junction bases outside the gene matches: 9. Looked up from germline, CDR1 is LNHDA and CDR2 is SQIVND (reference sequence). CDR3 loop: CASSIIQGSPYGYTF. CDR3 in DNA: TGTGCCAGTAGTATTATACAGGGGTCTCCTTATGGCTACACCTTC.

This clonotype was seen at least ten times. The chain joins TRBV6-5 to TRBJ2-2, with D hard to call. The V end lost 2 bases, the J end lost 4 bases, and 11 bases lay between the germline ends. The CDR3 runs 15 residues. The germline V gene encodes CDR1 MNHEY and CDR2 SVGAGI. Written as DNA, the CDR3 is TGTGCCAGCAGTTACCAAGACGTGGGCACCGGGGAGCTGTTTTTT. Encoded protein: CASSYQDVGTGELFF.

In its sample, this clonotype was seen many times. The gene calls are TRBV6-1 and TRBJ2-7; D remains ambiguous. Germline CDR1 is MNHNS and CDR2 is SASEGT. V lost 3 bases and J lost 1, with 10 bases in between. The CDR3 is 14 residues long. CDR3 in DNA: TGTGCCAGCAGTGAGCGTGACCCTTCCTACGAGCAGTACTTC. Encoded protein: CASSERDPSYEQYF.

This clonotype was detected ten times or more. CDR3 sequence: CATRIDTQYF. For the CDR3, the DNA is TGTGCCACTCGGATAGATACGCAGTATTTT. The rearrangement uses TRBV2 and TRBJ2-3; D gene unclear. There are 10 residues in the CDR3. Germline V CDR1 and CDR2: SNHLY, FYNNEI. V lost 10 bases, J lost 5 bases, and 7 bases lay in between.

This clonotype was seen at least ten times. J is TRBJ2-3 and V is TRBV7-9; no reliable D call. V lost 2 bases and J 5 bases, leaving 2 bases between the germline ends. Germline loops: CDR1 SEHNR, CDR2 FQNEAQ (reference sequence). The CDR3 has 11 amino acids. The CDR3 bases are TGTGCCAGCAGCTTATTAGATACGCAGTATTTT. It translates to CASSLLDTQYF. Together with reference TRBV7-9 and TRBJ2-3, the CDR3 gives the full variable domain: DTGVSQNPRHKITKRGQNVTFRCDPISEHNRLYWYRQTLGQGPEFLTYFQNEAQLEKSRLLSDRFSAERPKGSFSTLEIQRTEQGDSAMYLCASSLLDTQYFGPGTRLTVL.

The sample holds many counts of this clonotype. The rearrangement links TRBV4-2 to TRBJ2-3; D possibly corresponds to TRBD2 (5 bases). This CDR3 comprises 15 residues. Trimming removed 1 base at V and 4 bases at J, with 12 bases between. Germline V lookup: CDR1 LGHNA, CDR2 YNFKEQ. CDR3 residues: CASSQGNSEADTQYF. The CDR3 bases are TGTGCCAGCAGCCAAGGGAATAGCGAGGCAGATACGCAGTATTTT.

This clonotype was observed at least ten times. The CDR3 here is CAISGNTNYGYTF. The CDR3 region has the DNA TGTGCCATCAGTGGGAACACCAACTATGGCTACACCTTC. The chain links TRBV10-3 to TRBJ1-2; D is uncertain. This CDR3 spans 13 amino acids. Trimming took 4 bases from V and 2 from J, leaving 8 bases between them. CDR1 and CDR2 (germline): ENHRY, SYGVKD.

The chain carries TRBV10-3 and TRBJ2-5; the match to TRBD1 covers 7 bases. Germline CDR1 and CDR2: ENHRY and SYGVKD. This CDR3 is 12 amino acids long. V lost 6 bases and J lost 11; bases outside the gene matches: 9. The CDR3 region has the DNA TGTGCCATCAGAGACTCAGGGGACAGTCAGTACTTC. Translating gives CAIRDSGDSQYF.

The chain links TRBV5-1 to TRBJ2-7, with 10 nucleotides matching TRBD1. Germline lookup yields CDR1 SGHRS and CDR2 YFSETQ. The CDR3 is made up of 17 amino acids. Losses at the gene ends were 2 bases for V and 0 bases for J; bases not matched to a gene: 8. CDR3 sequence (DNA): TGCGCCAGCAGCTTACCGGGACAGGGGAAGTTCTCCTACGAGCAGTACTTC. The encoded protein is CASSLPGQGKFSYEQYF.